This TCR beta chain was identified during a study of identical twins. TCRdb called the 5' RACE reads again in MiXCR, with one record for every CDR3 protein. The table records approximately 600,000 distinct CDR3 sequences, about 7.1% of them present only once. This clonotype has ten or more counts. The CDR3 loop spans 14 amino acids. Trimming shortened V by 0 bases and J by 4 bases, and 12 bases separated the two germline ends. The germline V gene encodes CDR1 DFQATT and CDR2 SNEGSKA (reference sequence). These data are also associated with another study on yellow fever vaccine responses in identical twins.

The TCR sequence derives from a woman under 30 in good health. The chain has TRBV20-1 and TRBJ1-1; D is ambiguous. The sample taken for sequencing was PBMCs. The CDR3 coding sequence is TGCAGTGCTAGAGATCGAAGGGTGGCCACTGAAGCTTTCTTT. Its protein product is CSARDRRVATEAFF.